These 32 T cell receptor beta chains share one sample of origin, sequenced in a study of cytomegalovirus exposure and HLA in healthy donors (dated by TCRdb to 2016 to 2017). Library generation was performed with the immunoSEQ multiplex PCR assay. For the multiplex PCR, a mixture combining 60 forward primers for TCR Vbeta segments and 13 reverse primers for TCR Jbeta segments was used. TCRdb retrieved this table from immuneACCESS and kept in-frame rearrangements only. Not all clones are present; in checked studies, unresolved V genes account for under half, and no reason is known for the remainder. The table of this sample itemizes roughly 120,000 clones. The biggest ten clones account for under 3.5% of the sample. The sample comprised PBMCs. Every receptor here comes from a man younger than 45 in good health and CMV-seronegative.

The rearrangement uses TRBV7-9 and TRBJ2-2, with a weak D call TRBD2 (6 bases). This CDR3 comprises 17 residues. Deletions cut 5 bases from V and 2 bases from J, with 18 bases between. Germline CDR1 reads SEHNR; CDR2 reads FQNEAQ (reference sequence). The CDR3 spells CASSLIFRDFNTGELFF. In nucleotides, the CDR3 is TGTGCCAGCAGCCTTATTTTTCGGGACTTCAACACCGGGGAGCTGTTTTTT.

The chain uses TRBV5-4 and TRBJ2-2, with TRBD2 matching over 10 bases. Germline loops: CDR1 SGHNT, CDR2 YYREEE (reference sequence). This CDR3 comprises 14 residues. Trimming at V came to 4 bases and at J to 6 bases, leaving 3 bases not matched to a gene. The CDR3 DNA sequence: TGTGCCAGCAGCCGAGCGGGAGGGTCCGGGGAGCTGTTTTTT. Translating gives CASSRAGGSGELFF.

The chain uses TRBV2 and TRBJ2-2, with unresolved D. V was shortened by 6 bases and J by 0 bases, with 11 bases between the two germline ends. CDR3 length: 15 amino acids. Looked up from germline, CDR1 is SNHLY and CDR2 is FYNNEI. The CDR3 loop reads CASRTGFPNTGELFF. CDR3 in DNA: TGTGCCAGCAGAACGGGTTTTCCGAACACCGGGGAGCTGTTTTTT.

The chain recombines TRBV11-2 with TRBJ1-6, with D perhaps matching TRBD1 (5 bases). Germline V gene data show CDR1 as SGHAT and CDR2 as FQNNGV. Trimming pared 2 bases from V and 5 bases from J, leaving 13 bases between. This CDR3 has 16 amino acids. The CDR3 sequence is CASSLYWTNNNSPLHF. CDR3 nucleotide sequence: TGTGCCAGCAGCTTATATTGGACAAACAATAATTCACCCCTCCACTTT.

This chain links TRBV28 with TRBJ1-5; no definite D call. The V end was cut by 7 bases, the J end by 6 bases, with 13 bases between. This CDR3 comprises 13 residues. Germline V CDR1 and CDR2: MDHEN, SYDVKM. The CDR3 DNA is TGTGCCAGCAATCCGGGTACGGGTCAGCCCCAGCATTTT. Its translation: CASNPGTGQPQHF.

The genes are TRBV2 and TRBJ2-7; D unresolved. The CDR3 has 11 residues. Trimming removed 6 bases from V and 5 bases from J, with 8 bases in between. Germline CDR1 SNHLY, CDR2 FYNNEI. CDR3 sequence reads: CASSGFHEQYF. DNA for the CDR3: TGTGCCAGCAGCGGTTTCCACGAGCAGTACTTC.

In regard to this clone: This specimen includes other DNA sequences encoding the same CDR3. V usage is TRBV5-4 and J usage is TRBJ2-7; TRBD2 matches at 16 bases. Germline V gene lookup returns CDR1 SGHNT and CDR2 YYREEE (reference sequence). With 10 bases clipped from V and 3 bases from J, the junction kept 16 bases outside the gene matches. There are 18 residues in the CDR3. The CDR3 sequence is CAAGTSGRGPMDVYEQYF. For the CDR3, the DNA is TGTGCCGCAGGGACTAGCGGGAGGGGCCCAATGGACGTCTACGAGCAGTACTTC.

The CDR3 DNA sequence: TGTGCCAGCAGTTTAACTGGACACTATACTGAAGCTTTCTTT. Residues: CASSLTGHYTEAFF. This chain joins TRBV27 and TRBJ1-1; tentatively, D is TRBD1 (5 bases). The CDR3 is made up of 14 amino acids. CDR1 is MNHEY, CDR2 SMNVEV, per germline (reference sequence). V shed 2 bases and J shed 5 bases, with 12 bases lying between them.

The chain links TRBV27 to TRBJ2-3, with 10 positions matching TRBD2. Germline assignment: CDR1 MNHEY and CDR2 SMNVEV (reference sequence). After removal of 4 bases from V and 4 bases from J, the junction contained 5 bases not matched to a gene. The CDR3 runs to 15 residues. CDR3 bases: TGTGCCAGCAGTTCGCTAGCGGGAGTTGCAGATACGCAGTATTTT. Amino acids: CASSSLAGVADTQYF.

The chain links TRBV11-1 to TRBJ2-3; D possibly corresponds to TRBD2 (6 bases). The CDR3 spans 14 residues. In germline, CDR1 is SGHAT, CDR2 FQDESV (reference sequence). V was cut by 5 bases and J by 9 bases, with 18 bases left in between. The CDR3 coding sequence is TGTGCCAGCAGCCCCCAGGGTGGAGGGGAGACGCAGTATTTT. Its protein product is CASSPQGGGETQYF.

The gene calls are TRBV28 and TRBJ1-1; no clear D gene. With 1 base removed from V and 1 base from J, the gap between germline ends came to 4 bases. This CDR3 is built from 13 residues. Germline values: CDR1 MDHEN, CDR2 SYDVKM. The CDR3 bases are TGTGCCAGCAGTTTATCAGGGAACACTGAAGCTTTCTTT. Its translation is CASSLSGNTEAFF.

The V and J genes are TRBV30 and TRBJ2-4; 8 bases map to TRBD2. The length of the CDR3 is 13 residues. CDR1 and CDR2 (germline): GTSNPN, SVGIG (reference sequence). With 4 bases clipped from V and 5 bases from J, the junction kept 4 bases outside the gene matches. The CDR3 loop is CAWNSGAENIQYF. CDR3 nucleotide sequence: TGTGCCTGGAATAGCGGGGCCGAAAACATTCAGTACTTC.

The rearrangement uses TRBV7-7 and TRBJ2-2, with 9 bases identical to TRBD1. CDR1 and CDR2 from the germline V gene are SSHAT and FNYEAQ (reference sequence). The CDR3 has 14 residues. CDR3 in amino acids: CASGQGRNTGELFF. CDR3 in DNA: TGTGCTAGCGGACAGGGGAGAAACACCGGGGAGCTGTTTTTT.

The gene calls are TRBV2 and TRBJ2-6; 8 bases line up with TRBD1. CDR1 and CDR2 from the germline V gene are SNHLY and FYNNEI. J lost 11 bases, V lost 3 bases, and 6 bases had no gene match. The CDR3 has 14 residues. The CDR3 reads CASSDLQGAYVLTF. The DNA of the CDR3 is TGTGCCAGCAGTGACTTGCAGGGGGCTTACGTCCTGACTTTC.

This chain links TRBV6-6 with TRBJ2-2; possible D gene TRBD1, 6 bases. This CDR3 is built from 14 residues. Germline V CDR1 and CDR2: MNHNY, SVGAGI (reference sequence). With 7 bases removed from V and 3 bases from J, the gap between germline ends came to 12 bases. The CDR3 region is CASNPDRYTGELFF. CDR3 bases: TGTGCCAGCAATCCGGACAGATACACCGGGGAGCTGTTTTTT.

The chain joins TRBV4-3 to TRBJ1-2; 10 nucleotides agree with TRBD1. Germline assignment: CDR1 LGHNA and CDR2 YSLEER. V was pared by 4 bases and J by 0 bases, with 5 bases of the junction left unmatched. This CDR3 is 16 amino acids long. This CDR3 reads CASSPGQGESNYGYTF. The CDR3 DNA reads as TGCGCCAGCAGCCCCGGACAGGGGGAGTCTAACTATGGCTACACCTTC.

The chain has TRBV29-1 and TRBJ2-1, with 7 bases lining up with TRBD1. The CDR3 is 18 amino acids. J lost 8 bases, V lost 1 base, and 20 bases had no gene match. CDR1 is SQVTM, CDR2 ANQGSEA, per germline. CDR3 residues: CSVEGWDRGLREGHEQFF. Written as DNA, the CDR3 is TGCAGCGTTGAAGGTTGGGACAGAGGGCTGCGAGAGGGTCATGAGCAGTTCTTC.

A note on this clone: This specimen includes other DNA sequences encoding the same CDR3. The rearrangement links TRBV4-3 to TRBJ1-5; D gene uncertain. The germline V gene has CDR1 LGHNA and CDR2 YSLEER. Trimming pared 0 bases from V and 0 bases from J, leaving 6 bases between. CDR3 length equals 15 residues. The CDR3 DNA reads TGCGCCAGCAGCCAAGATAGAGCTAGCAATCAGCCCCAGCATTTT. Protein product: CASSQDRASNQPQHF.

The genes are TRBV5-8 and TRBJ2-7, with D tentatively TRBD1 (6 bases). Per germline, CDR1 SGHTS and CDR2 YDEGEE. V was trimmed by 0 bases and J by 6 bases, leaving 13 bases between them. The CDR3 spans 14 residues. CDR3 protein: CASSLGTGISEQYF. Written as DNA, the CDR3 is TGTGCCAGCAGCTTGGGAACAGGGATTAGCGAGCAGTACTTC.

The genes are TRBV5-4 and TRBJ2-7; the match to TRBD2 covers 11 bases. Trimming took 4 bases from V and 3 from J; bases not matched to a gene: 3. Germline V gene sequence: CDR1 SGHNT, CDR2 YYREEE (reference sequence). The CDR3 length is 14 residues. The CDR3 DNA reads TGTGCCAGCAGCCCGGGACTAGCGGACTACGAGCAGTACTTC. Its protein is CASSPGLADYEQYF. Combining the CDR3 with reference TRBV5-4 and TRBJ2-7 gives the whole variable domain ETGVTQSPTHLIKTRGQQVTLRCSSQSGHNTVSWYQQALGQGPQFIFQYYREEENGRGNFPPRFSGLQFPNYSSELNVNALELDDSALYLCASSPGLADYEQYFGPGTRLTVT.

This rearrangement joins TRBV6-5 to TRBJ1-4; weak D call: TRBD1 (6 bases). The V gene lost 0 bases and the J gene lost 8 bases, with 13 bases spanning the gap. CDR1 and CDR2 (germline): MNHEY, SVGAGI. The CDR3 loop spans 15 amino acids. The CDR3 sequence is CASSYSAGEGEKLFF. CDR3 DNA: TGTGCCAGCAGTTACTCGGCAGGGGAGGGGGAAAAACTGTTTTTT.

The V call is TRBV5-4, the J call TRBJ2-1, with D possibly matching TRBD2 (6 bases). From germline, CDR1 is SGHNT and CDR2 YYREEE (reference sequence). CDR3 size: 12 residues. Deletions cut 0 bases from V and 9 bases from J, with 7 bases between. The CDR3 sequence is CASSLGRGEQFF. As DNA, the CDR3 is TGTGCCAGCAGCTTGGGGCGGGGTGAGCAGTTCTTC.

V and J are TRBV7-9 and TRBJ1-5; the match to TRBD1 covers 10 bases. Unmatched junction bases numbered 6, after V lost 5 bases and J lost 5 bases. This CDR3 has 15 amino acids. Germline V gives CDR1 SEHNR, CDR2 FQNEAQ (reference sequence). Written as DNA, the CDR3 is TGTGCCAGCAGCATGGGACAGGGGAACGATCAGCCCCAGCATTTT. Protein product: CASSMGQGNDQPQHF.

V usage is TRBV7-3 and J usage is TRBJ2-2; 7 nucleotides align to TRBD2. Germline V lookup: CDR1 SGHTA, CDR2 FQGTGA. The CDR3 spans 15 residues. J lost 6 bases, V lost 1 base, and 5 bases had no gene match. The CDR3, as DNA: TGTGCCAGCAGCTTAAGACTAGGGAGGGCCGGGGAGCTGTTTTTT. The encoded protein is CASSLRLGRAGELFF.

V is TRBV18 and J is TRBJ1-1; D remains unclear. This CDR3 is built from 13 residues. Per germline, CDR1 KGHSH and CDR2 LQKENI. V was cut by 6 bases and J by 0 bases, with 8 bases left in between. CDR3 coding DNA: TGTGCCAGCTCCCTTAACATGAACACTGAAGCTTTCTTT. Amino acids: CASSLNMNTEAFF.

The J gene is TRBJ2-2, the V gene TRBV28; D uncertain. The CDR3 extends over 15 amino acids. The V end was cut by 3 bases, the J end by 7 bases, with 15 bases between. Germline lookup yields CDR1 MDHEN and CDR2 SYDVKM. CDR3 bases: TGTGCCAGCAGTTTTTCCTTCGGTCGGGTCGGGGAGCTGTTTTTT. As protein: CASSFSFGRVGELFF.

The chain combines TRBV5-1 with TRBJ1-1; no reliable D call. Germline V gene lookup returns CDR1 SGHRS and CDR2 YFSETQ. Trimming left V 0 bases short and J 0 bases short, with 6 bases between. The CDR3 loop spans 14 amino acids. The CDR3 DNA sequence: TGCGCCAGCAGCTTGGAGGCGGTGAACACTGAAGCTTTCTTT. Residues: CASSLEAVNTEAFF. Drawing the rest from reference TRBV5-1 and TRBJ1-1, the complete variable domain is KAGVTQTPRYLIKTRGQQVTLSCSPISGHRSVSWYQQTPGQGLQFLFEYFSETQRNKGNFPGRFSGRQFSNSRSEMNVSTLELGDSALYLCASSLEAVNTEAFFGQGTRLTVV.

The chain carries TRBV7-9 and TRBJ2-7; the D gene is possibly TRBD2 (5 bases). The CDR3 runs 14 residues. Germline lookup yields CDR1 SEHNR and CDR2 FQNEAQ (reference sequence). V gave up 1 base and J gave up 5 bases, with 12 bases separating them. CDR3 sequence reads: CASSLGRRSDEQYF. CDR3 DNA sequence: TGTGCCAGCAGCTTAGGTCGGAGGAGCGACGAGCAGTACTTC. Together with reference TRBV7-9 and TRBJ2-7, the CDR3 gives the full variable domain: DTGVSQNPRHKITKRGQNVTFRCDPISEHNRLYWYRQTLGQGPEFLTYFQNEAQLEKSRLLSDRFSAERPKGSFSTLEIQRTEQGDSAMYLCASSLGRRSDEQYFGPGTRLTVT.

The V gene is TRBV19, the J gene TRBJ2-1; the D gene is possibly TRBD1 (6 bases). CDR1 is LNHDA, CDR2 SQIVND, per germline (reference sequence). The ends were cut back, 4 bases at V and 4 bases at J, with 23 bases in the middle. The CDR3 sequence is 18 residues long. The CDR3 DNA reads TGTGCCAGTAGTACACGGGCCCGGACAGAACTTATTTACAATGAGCAGTTCTTC. Translation: CASSTRARTELIYNEQFF.

The chain joins TRBV7-8 to TRBJ2-1, with D hard to call. Trimming stripped 5 bases from V and 5 bases from J, with 13 bases between. Germline CDR1 and CDR2: SGHVS and FQNEAQ. The CDR3 sequence is 14 residues long. The CDR3 protein is CASSTHEVNNEQFF. The DNA of the CDR3 is TGTGCCAGCAGCACCCACGAGGTTAACAATGAGCAGTTCTTC.

The rearrangement joins TRBV4-1 to TRBJ1-2; D remains unclear. Germline CDR1 and CDR2: MGHRA and YSYEKL. The length of the CDR3 is 15 residues. Trimming shortened V by 1 base and J by 3 bases, and 12 bases separated the two germline ends. CDR3: CASSQGAALDYGYTF. The CDR3 DNA is TGCGCCAGCAGCCAAGGAGCCGCGCTCGACTATGGCTACACCTTC.

This sequence joins TRBV29-1 and TRBJ2-3; D gene ambiguous. The V end was cut by 3 bases, the J end by 2 bases, with 6 bases between. From germline, CDR1 is SQVTM and CDR2 ANQGSEA. The CDR3 length is 12 residues. In DNA, the CDR3 is TGCAGCGTTGAGAGATTCACAGATACGCAGTATTTT. This gives the protein CSVERFTDTQYF.